The 27 T cell receptor beta chains below all came from one sample that was sequenced in a study of T cell responses to AZD1222 COVID-19 vaccine. Here immunoSEQ multiplex PCR was the method, and the copy in TCRdb shows in-frame clones only, minus some. The sample includes about 140,000 clones, 85% to 95% of them seen just once. The source material was peripheral blood, sampled after recovery from COVID-19. All receptors derive from an adult who had recovered from COVID-19.

J is TRBJ2-1 and V is TRBV18; D is ambiguous. The CDR3 extends over 11 amino acids. Germline CDR1 is KGHSH and CDR2 is LQKENI. The V end lost 3 bases, the J end lost 8 bases, and 5 bases lay between the germline ends. The CDR3 loop is CASSPNYEQFF. The CDR3, as DNA: TGTGCCAGCTCACCGAATTATGAGCAGTTCTTC.

The V and J genes are TRBV19 and TRBJ1-2; D might be TRBD1 (6 bases). The CDR3 totals 12 residues. Trimming removed 7 bases at V and 8 bases at J, with 14 bases between. CDR1 is LNHDA, CDR2 SQIVND, per germline (reference sequence). The CDR3, as DNA: TGTGCCAGTAATACAGGGTCGGGAGGCTACACCTTC. Encoded protein: CASNTGSGGYTF.

DNA of the CDR3: TGTGCCAGCAGCGTCGGACAATACAATGAGCAGTTCTTC. Residues: CASSVGQYNEQFF. The V gene is TRBV9, the J gene TRBJ2-1; D possibly corresponds to TRBD1 (5 bases). Germline V gene lookup returns CDR1 SGDLS and CDR2 YYNGEE. This CDR3 spans 13 amino acids. With 2 bases removed from V and 4 bases from J, the gap between germline ends came to 7 bases.

This rearrangement joins TRBV30 to TRBJ2-5, with a tentative D call TRBD1 (6 bases). Per germline, CDR1 GTSNPN and CDR2 SVGIG (reference sequence). The V and J ends lost 8 bases and 0 bases respectively, with 16 bases between them. This CDR3 is 14 amino acids long. The CDR3 DNA reads as TGTGCCGCCTCAGGGGAGACGTACCAAGAGACCCAGTACTTC. Protein sequence: CAASGETYQETQYF.

The chain joins TRBV12-3 or TRBV12-4 to TRBJ1-1; possible D gene TRBD1, 6 bases. V was cut by 5 bases and J by 5 bases, with 9 bases left in between. The CDR3 contains 12 residues. This CDR3 reads CASSLRGTEAFF. The CDR3 nucleotides are TGTGCCAGCAGTCTCAGGGGTACTGAAGCTTTCTTT.

The J gene is TRBJ2-7, the V gene TRBV6-6; 10 bases match TRBD1. Germline loops: CDR1 MNHNY, CDR2 SVGAGI (reference sequence). The CDR3 is made up of 16 amino acids. J gave up 0 bases and V 7 bases, and 9 bases lay outside the gene matches. The CDR3 DNA sequence: TGTGCCAGCACCGGGACAGGGGCGCAAATCTCCTACGAGCAGTACTTC. This sequence encodes CASTGTGAQISYEQYF.

The chain couples TRBV5-4 to TRBJ1-6; D unresolved. This CDR3 region has 14 residues. Germline assignment: CDR1 SGHNT and CDR2 YYREEE (reference sequence). V was cut by 0 bases and J by 10 bases, with 11 bases left in between. The CDR3 protein is CASSLVGMESPLHF. In DNA, the CDR3 is TGTGCCAGCAGCTTGGTAGGGATGGAGTCACCCCTCCACTTT.

This chain uses TRBV28 with TRBJ1-2; 11 positions agree with TRBD1. V shed 11 bases and J 4 bases; nucleotides not matched to a gene: 15. The CDR3 contains 16 residues. From germline, CDR1 is MDHEN and CDR2 SYDVKM. CDR3 loop: CAANGGGQGGIYGYTF. CDR3 DNA sequence: TGTGCCGCCAATGGGGGGGGACAGGGGGGAATCTATGGCTACACCTTC.

This clone was counted a few times. The chain is built from TRBV5-5 and TRBJ1-1; the D gene is possibly TRBD1 (6 bases). There are 14 residues in the CDR3. V shed 2 bases and J shed 5 bases, with 13 bases lying between them. Germline CDR1 is SGHKS and CDR2 is YYEKEE (reference sequence). The CDR3 nucleotides read TGTGCCAGCAGCTTCTCAACAGGGAGGACTGAAGCTTTCTTT. Protein: CASSFSTGRTEAFF.

V usage is TRBV3-1 (or the pseudogene TRBV3-2) and J usage is TRBJ2-1, with TRBD2 matching over 10 bases. The CDR3 consists of 16 residues. V was pared by 0 bases and J by 8 bases, with 7 bases of the junction left unmatched. CDR1 is LGHDT, CDR2 YNNKEL, per germline (reference sequence). CDR3 residues: CASSQESGRVDDEQFF. In nucleotides, the CDR3 is TGTGCCAGCAGCCAAGAGAGCGGGAGGGTCGACGATGAGCAGTTCTTC.

The chain has TRBV11-3 and TRBJ2-7; weak D call: TRBD2 (6 bases). The CDR3 is 14 amino acids. Trimming pared 5 bases from V and 4 bases from J, leaving 15 bases between. CDR1 SGHNT and CDR2 YENEEA come from the germline V gene. CDR3 sequence (DNA): TGTGCCAGCAGCCCTAGCTCAGGGAGGTACGAGCAGTACTTC. The encoded protein is CASSPSSGRYEQYF.

Relative to its sample, this clone is medium-sized. This sequence joins TRBV12-3 or TRBV12-4 and TRBJ2-1; D gene unclear. V was shortened by 8 bases and J by 7 bases, with 12 bases between the two germline ends. This CDR3 is 12 amino acids long. The CDR3 DNA reads TGTGCCAGCCGGCTCGGGTCGAATGAGCAGTTCTTC. Protein: CASRLGSNEQFF.

This rearrangement joins TRBV24-1 to TRBJ2-5; 14 bases align to TRBD2. Germline-derived CDR1 and CDR2 are KGHDR and SFDVKD. V dropped 9 bases and J dropped 2; count of bases not matched to a gene: 7. The CDR3 is 16 residues long. CDR3 in amino acids: CATSPTSGREQETQYF. The CDR3 coding sequence is TGTGCCACCTCCCCGACTAGCGGGAGGGAGCAAGAGACCCAGTACTTC.

V and J are TRBV28 and TRBJ1-2; no clear D gene. Between the trimmed V and J ends, which lost 5 bases and 4 bases, there was a span of 5 bases. The germline gives CDR1 MDHEN, CDR2 SYDVKM. This CDR3 comprises 11 residues. The chain's CDR3 is CASSDGYGYTF. CDR3 bases: TGTGCCAGCAGTGATGGCTATGGCTACACCTTC.

This chain uses TRBV6-5 with TRBJ2-7; D remains unclear. Germline CDR1 MNHEY, CDR2 SVGAGI. With 0 bases removed from V and 2 bases from J, the gap between germline ends came to 14 bases. The CDR3 extends over 16 amino acids. For the CDR3, the DNA is TGTGCCAGCAGTTACTCCGGAGTAGCTGGTACCTACGAGCAGTACTTC. Protein: CASSYSGVAGTYEQYF.

The J gene is TRBJ2-7, the V gene TRBV6-5, with D perhaps assigned TRBD1 or TRBD2 (7 bases each). Deletions cut 7 bases from V and 5 bases from J, with 21 bases between. Germline V gene lookup returns CDR1 MNHEY and CDR2 SVGAGI. There are 15 residues in the CDR3. CDR3 DNA sequence: TGTGCCAGCACGCCCGGGACAGCGGGACGGGACGAGCAGTACTTC. This sequence encodes CASTPGTAGRDEQYF.

The chain employs TRBV11-2 and TRBJ2-7; possible D gene TRBD2, 6 bases. The CDR3 spans 16 residues. CDR1 and CDR2 from the germline V gene are SGHAT and FQNNGV. V shed 1 base and J shed 2 bases, with 15 bases lying between them. The DNA of the CDR3 is TGTGCCAGCAGCTTAGGTGCGGGGTGGAGGGCCTACGAGCAGTACTTC. Amino acids: CASSLGAGWRAYEQYF. Complete variable domain (other parts from reference TRBV11-2 and TRBJ2-7): EAGVAQSPRYKIIEKRQSVAFWCNPISGHATLYWYQQILGQGPKLLIQFQNNGVVDDSQLPKDRFSAERLKGVDSTLKIQPAKLEDSAVYLCASSLGAGWRAYEQYFGPGTRLTVT.

In DNA form, the CDR3 reads TGTGCCAGCAGCGTGGACGGGGGCTCTGGAAACACCATATATTTT. This encodes CASSVDGGSGNTIYF. V and J are TRBV9 and TRBJ1-3; D is perhaps TRBD1 (5 bases). Germline V CDR1 and CDR2: SGDLS, YYNGEE. The CDR3 length is 15 residues. V lost 2 bases and J lost 0, with 9 bases in between.

The chain has TRBV28 and TRBJ1-2; TRBD1 matches 7 bases. The CDR3 runs 14 residues. In germline, CDR1 is MDHEN, CDR2 SYDVKM. Losses at the gene ends were 8 bases for V and 0 bases for J; bases not matched to a gene: 6. CDR3 coding DNA: TGTGCCAGCCTCCCAGGGGGTACTAACTATGGCTACACCTTC. It specifies CASLPGGTNYGYTF.

V gene TRBV9 combines with J gene TRBJ1-6, with TRBD1 as a possible D gene (6 bases). Per germline, CDR1 SGDLS and CDR2 YYNGEE. CDR3 length: 14 residues. V was clipped by 3 bases and J by 7 bases, with 11 bases between them. The DNA for the CDR3 is TGTGCCAGCAGCGGGGGACATGGGAATTCACCCCTCCACTTT. Amino acid sequence: CASSGGHGNSPLHF.

The rearrangement joins TRBV28 to TRBJ2-7; 16 positions match TRBD2. The germline V gene has CDR1 MDHEN and CDR2 SYDVKM. This CDR3 contains 19 residues. V shed 3 bases and J 2 bases; nucleotides not matched to a gene: 10. The CDR3 DNA sequence: TGTGCCAGCAGTTTCGAGGGACTAGCGGGAGGGATTAGCCCCTACGAGCAGTACTTC. Its translation is CASSFEGLAGGISPYEQYF.

This chain connects TRBV25-1 to TRBJ1-6, with D hard to call. The germline V gene encodes CDR1 MGHDK and CDR2 SYGVNS. This CDR3 region has 14 residues. V was cut by 0 bases and J by 10 bases, with 10 bases left in between. CDR3 region: CASSEYSFSSPLHF. In DNA, the CDR3 is TGTGCCAGCAGTGAATATAGCTTTAGCTCACCCCTCCACTTT.

V is TRBV28 and J is TRBJ2-5; weak D call: TRBD1 (5 bases). CDR1 MDHEN and CDR2 SYDVKM come from the germline V gene. The CDR3 extends over 15 amino acids. V gave up 2 bases and J gave up 4 bases, with 14 bases separating them. CDR3 loop: CASSLGKGLGETQYF. DNA for the CDR3: TGTGCCAGCAGTTTAGGGAAGGGGTTAGGAGAGACCCAGTACTTC.

The chain combines TRBV19 with TRBJ1-6; D remains unclear. The germline gives CDR1 LNHDA, CDR2 SQIVND (reference sequence). The CDR3 has 15 residues. Trimming cost V 5 bases and J 0 bases, with 8 bases left between them. CDR3 amino acids: CASSPDGSYNSPLHF. In nucleotides, the CDR3 is TGTGCCAGTAGTCCGGACGGCTCCTATAATTCACCCCTCCACTTT.

The chain recombines TRBV28 with TRBJ1-5; D remains unclear. The germline V gene encodes CDR1 MDHEN and CDR2 SYDVKM. Trimming removed 6 bases at V and 0 bases at J, with 3 bases between. CDR3 length: 12 amino acids. The CDR3 bases are TGTGCCAGCAGGGTTAGCAATCAGCCCCAGCATTTT. This gives the protein CASRVSNQPQHF.

This clone was counted once. This chain uses TRBV5-4 with TRBJ1-5; TRBD1 matches 8 bases. The CDR3 consists of 15 residues. Germline CDR1 reads SGHNT; CDR2 reads YYREEE (reference sequence). V gave up 4 bases and J gave up 4 bases; unmatched junction bases: 7. For the CDR3, the DNA is TGTGCCAGCAGCCAAGACAGGGGCTCTAATCAGCCCCAGCATTTT. Translation: CASSQDRGSNQPQHF.

The J gene is TRBJ2-3, the V gene TRBV7-3; TRBD2 matches at 7 bases. Looked up from germline, CDR1 is SGHTA and CDR2 is FQGTGA. There are 16 residues in the CDR3. V gave up 7 bases and J gave up 0 bases; unmatched junction bases: 10. CDR3 coding DNA: TGTGCCAGCACCTTTATAGCGGGCGACAGCACAGATACGCAGTATTTT. It specifies CASTFIAGDSTDTQYF.